These 8 T cell receptor beta chains originate from one sample sequenced in a study of blood T cell repertoires in COVID-19. Measured with immunoSEQ multiplex PCR; TCRdb has only the in-frame clones, and not every one. The data hold some 530,000 clones, with about nine tenths observed a single time. What was sequenced was PBMCs or T cells enriched from blood (not recorded which). These TCRs come from a woman aged 55-69 years who had recovered from COVID-19.

This CDR3 is CASSVAAGLAGDTQYF. The CDR3 nucleotides are TGTGCCAGCAGCGTAGCCGCCGGACTAGCGGGTGATACGCAGTATTTT. V usage is TRBV9 and J usage is TRBJ2-3; 11 positions agree with TRBD2. This CDR3 is built from 16 residues. The germline gives CDR1 SGDLS, CDR2 YYNGEE. V trimming: 0 bases; J trimming: 6 bases; junction bases outside the gene matches: 6.

Details on this clone: This same CDR3 is encoded by further DNA sequences in the sample. The chain combines TRBV2 with TRBJ1-1; D is perhaps TRBD1 (5 bases). The V gene's germline CDR1 is SNHLY and CDR2 FYNNEI. Trimming took off 7 bases at V and 1 base at J, with 10 bases between the two ends. This CDR3 is 13 amino acids long. The CDR3 nucleotides are TGTGCCAGCAACCTTCAGGGGAACACTGAAGCTTTCTTT. Protein sequence: CASNLQGNTEAFF.

The chain couples TRBV7-2 to TRBJ2-3; 10 positions agree with TRBD2. The CDR3 has 17 amino acids. Unmatched junction bases numbered 8, after V lost 2 bases and J lost 3 bases. Germline CDR1 reads SGHTA; CDR2 reads FQGNSA. CDR3 sequence reads: CASSLTHSGGLTDTQYF. The CDR3 DNA reads as TGTGCCAGCAGCTTAACCCATAGCGGGGGGTTGACAGATACGCAGTATTTT. The full variable domain, its missing parts supplied by reference TRBV7-2 and TRBJ2-3, is GAGVSQSPSNKVTEKGKDVELRCDPISGHTALYWYRQSLGQGLEFLIYFQGNSAPDKSGLPSDRFSAERTGGSVSTLTIQRTQQEDSAVYLCASSLTHSGGLTDTQYFGPGTRLTVL.

The sample holds a few counts of this clone. This chain links TRBV4-1 with TRBJ1-4; D is ambiguous. The ends were cut back, 4 bases at V and 4 bases at J, with 13 bases in the middle. The length of the CDR3 is 15 residues. CDR1 is MGHRA, CDR2 YSYEKL, per germline. The CDR3 protein is CASSRKQAHNEKLFF. CDR3 bases: TGCGCCAGCAGCCGGAAGCAGGCCCATAATGAAAAACTGTTTTTT.

This chain uses TRBV4-2 with TRBJ2-3, with 7 bases aligning to TRBD2. The CDR3 contains 16 residues. The V and J ends lost 4 bases and 2 bases, in that order; junction bases with no gene match: 9. Per germline, CDR1 LGHNA and CDR2 YNFKEQ. CDR3 region: CASSPGGTYTTDTQYF. The CDR3 nucleotides are TGTGCCAGCAGCCCCGGGGGGACTTACACCACAGATACGCAGTATTTT.

The chain uses TRBV2 and TRBJ1-2, with D perhaps TRBD1 (5 bases). The germline V and J ends were trimmed by 5 bases and 7 bases, with 14 bases remaining between them. Germline V CDR1 and CDR2: SNHLY, FYNNEI. CDR3 length: 13 amino acids. The CDR3 bases are TGTGCCAGCAGTTACGCAGGGTTGAGTGGCTACACCTTC. This sequence encodes CASSYAGLSGYTF. The full variable domain, with the rest looked up from reference TRBV2 and TRBJ1-2, is EPEVTQTPSHQVTQMGQEVILRCVPISNHLYFYWYRQILGQKVEFLVSFYNNEISEKSEIFDDQFSVERPDGSNFTLKIRSTKLEDSAMYFCASSYAGLSGYTFGSGTRLTVV.

V gene TRBV11-2 combines with J gene TRBJ2-5; 10 bases align to TRBD2. Germline trimming cut 5 bases from V and 4 bases from J; bases unmatched to any gene: 4. Germline CDR1 reads SGHAT; CDR2 reads FQNNGV. This CDR3 is 14 amino acids long. The CDR3 reads CASSQRLAGETQYF. CDR3 in DNA: TGTGCCAGCAGCCAACGACTAGCGGGAGAGACCCAGTACTTC. The entire variable domain, with the rest obtained from reference TRBV11-2 and TRBJ2-5, is as follows: EAGVAQSPRYKIIEKRQSVAFWCNPISGHATLYWYQQILGQGPKLLIQFQNNGVVDDSQLPKDRFSAERLKGVDSTLKIQPAKLEDSAVYLCASSQRLAGETQYFGPGTRLLVL.

The genes are TRBV24-1 and TRBJ1-2; D uncertain. Trimming removed 1 base from V and 8 bases from J, with 10 bases in between. CDR1 is KGHDR and CDR2 is SFDVKD in the germline V gene. The length of the CDR3 is 13 residues. The CDR3 protein is CATSDFGQLGYTF. CDR3 coding DNA: TGTGCCACCAGTGATTTTGGGCAGCTAGGCTACACCTTC.